Listed below are T cell receptor beta chains from one sample, sequenced in a study of shared T cell receptors in the human thymus. Clones were read by immunoSEQ multiplex PCR, and TCRdb kept only the in-frame ones, dropping some. The sample includes hundreds of thousands of clones, 95% seen only once; the top ten take around 0.018%. The source material was thymocytes. The receptors were gathered from a human donor. The CDR3 runs from the conserved cysteine through the conserved F or W. A D gene is named only where the DNA matches it firmly. Not all rows give a size; the values are once, few, many and, for expanded clones, a class.

. | . | TRBJ2-7 | TRBV23-1 | CASSQSAGYEQYF | TGCGCCAGCAGTCAATCCGCCGGGTACGAGCAGTACTTC
. | . | TRBJ1-1 | TRBV5-8 | CASSGEGTRRLNTEAFF | TGTGCCAGCAGCGGGGAAGGGACTCGCCGTCTAAACACTGAAGCTTTCTTT
. | TRBD1 | TRBJ2-4 | TRBV5-1 | CASSSHWTGMDKNIQYF | TGCGCCAGCAGCTCCCACTGGACAGGAATGGACAAAAACATTCAGTACTTC
. | . | TRBJ1-4 | TRBV19 | CASSLATDDNEKLFF | TGTGCCAGTAGTCTGGCGACAGACGATAATGAAAAACTGTTTTTT
. | . | TRBJ2-7 | TRBV7-8 | CASSPRGSPYEQYF | TGTGCCAGCAGCCCCCGCGGCAGCCCCTACGAGCAGTACTTC
. | TRBD1 | TRBJ2-2 | TRBV7-2 | CASSSETGGNTGELFF | TGTGCCAGCAGCTCAGAGACAGGGGGGAACACCGGGGAGCTGTTTTTT
. | TRBD2 | TRBJ2-2 | TRBV4-1 | CASSQDVAGRGTGELFF | TGCGCCAGCAGCCAAGATGTAGCGGGGAGGGGCACCGGGGAGCTGTTTTTT
. | TRBD1 | TRBJ2-3 | TRBV5-1 | CASSIGTATDTQYF | TGCGCCAGCAGCATCGGGACAGCCACAGATACGCAGTATTTT
. | . | TRBJ1-1 | TRBV7-9 | CASSSRRHTEAFF | TGTGCCAGCAGCTCTAGGCGGCACACTGAAGCTTTCTTT
once | . | TRBJ1-1 | TRBV7-3 | CASSLRDTGRSNNTEAFF | TGTGCCAGCAGCTTAAGGGATACCGGGAGGTCGAATAACACTGAAGCTTTCTTT
. | TRBD1 | TRBJ1-2 | TRBV19 | CASSIKAGGDYGYTF | TGTGCCAGTAGTATTAAGGCAGGGGGCGACTATGGCTACACCTTC
. | . | TRBJ2-3 | TRBV27 | CAGPPGHPFTDTQYF | TGTGCCGGACCCCCGGGACACCCTTTCACAGATACGCAGTATTTT
. | TRBD2 | TRBJ2-5 | TRBV19 | CASSLAFSGSTQETQYF | TGTGCCAGTAGTCTCGCTTTTAGCGGGAGCACCCAAGAGACCCAGTACTTC
. | . | TRBJ1-1 | TRBV30 | CAWSGIRHTEAFF | TGTGCCTGGAGTGGCATCAGGCACACTGAAGCTTTCTTT
. | TRBD2 | TRBJ2-1 | TRBV28 | CASLYGVGGSREQFF | TGTGCCAGCCTTTATGGCGTGGGCGGGAGCCGTGAGCAGTTCTTC
. | . | TRBJ2-7 | TRBV5-6 | CASSLKGLPTLEQYF | TGTGCCAGCAGCTTGAAGGGGCTACCCACACTGGAGCAGTACTTC
. | . | TRBJ2-3 | TRBV9 | CASSVVWWDTQYF | TGTGCCAGCAGCGTAGTGTGGTGGGATACGCAGTATTTT
. | TRBD1 | TRBJ1-2 | TRBV27 | CASSQQGAGYGYTF | TGTGCCAGCAGTCAACAGGGGGCGGGCTATGGCTACACCTTC
once | . | TRBJ2-7 | TRBV11-2 | CASSFGDTPYEQYF | TGTGCCAGCAGCTTTGGGGACACTCCCTACGAGCAGTACTTC
. | . | TRBJ2-3 | TRBV19 | CASSTNPRPDTQYF | TGTGCCAGTAGTACAAACCCAAGGCCAGATACGCAGTATTTT
once | . | TRBJ2-2 | TRBV5-1 | CASCSGGELFF | TGCGCCAGCTGCTCGGGCGGGGAGCTGTTTTTT
. | . | TRBJ2-5 | TRBV12-5 | CASGSLISGTGKETQYF | TGTGCTAGTGGGTCTCTCATCAGCGGGACAGGCAAAGAGACCCAGTACTTC
once | TRBD2 | TRBJ2-2 | TRBV2 | CASRGGYSLGAGELFF | TGTGCCAGCAGGGGGGGGTACTCCCTGGGAGCCGGGGAGCTGTTTTTT
. | TRBD1 | TRBJ2-1 | TRBV18 | CASSTTYRGPHNEQFF | TGTGCCAGCTCAACGACCTACAGGGGGCCCCACAATGAGCAGTTCTTC
. | . | TRBJ2-5 | TRBV5-6 | CASSLNPRGRPNQETQYF | TGTGCCAGCAGCCTGAATCCCAGGGGACGGCCAAACCAAGAGACCCAGTACTTC
. | TRBD1 | TRBJ2-2 | TRBV6-1 | CASSEHQAEFGTEDTGELFF | TGTGCCAGCAGTGAACATCAAGCAGAGTTCGGGACAGAGGACACCGGGGAGCTGTTTTTT
. | . | TRBJ2-7 | TRBV25-1 | CATPKPSQGYEQYF | TGTGCCACCCCTAAGCCCTCACAGGGTTACGAGCAGTACTTC
once | . | TRBJ2-7 | TRBV27 | CASSLTGNPSYEQYF | TGTGCCAGCAGTTTAACAGGGAACCCCTCCTACGAGCAGTACTTC
. | TRBD1 | TRBJ2-7 | TRBV25-1 | CASSDGWTGVYEQYF | TGTGCCAGCAGTGATGGTTGGACAGGGGTATACGAGCAGTACTTC
. | . | TRBJ2-7 | TRBV2 | CASGGLRREQYF | TGTGCCAGCGGAGGACTCCGGAGGGAGCAGTACTTC
once | TRBD2 | TRBJ2-1 | TRBV27 | CASSLPRAQQREVSYNEQFF | TGTGCCAGCAGTTTACCGAGGGCGCAACAGCGGGAGGTCTCCTACAATGAGCAGTTCTTC
. | TRBD1 | TRBJ1-2 | TRBV28 | CASSHTGGGDYGYTF | TGTGCCAGCAGTCACACAGGGGGCGGGGACTATGGCTACACCTTC
. | . | TRBJ2-7 | TRBV28 | CASSLAPHEQYF | TGTGCCAGCAGTTTGGCCCCCCACGAGCAGTACTTC
once | TRBD1 | TRBJ1-4 | TRBV9 | CASSVGTGGAEKLFF | TGTGCCAGCAGCGTAGGTACAGGGGGCGCGGAAAAACTGTTTTTT
. | TRBD1 | TRBJ2-6 | TRBV28 | CASSFIGQGLVTIWANVLTF | TGTGCCAGCAGTTTTATCGGACAGGGGCTTGTGACAATCTGGGCCAACGTCCTGACTTTC
. | TRBD2 | TRBJ2-1 | TRBV9 | CASSVGFGPRTSGYNEQFF | TGTGCCAGCAGCGTAGGGTTCGGCCCTCGGACTAGCGGCTACAATGAGCAGTTCTTC
. | TRBD2 | TRBJ2-1 | TRBV19 | CASSMWTSGGYNEQFF | TGTGCCAGTAGTATGTGGACTAGCGGGGGGTACAATGAGCAGTTCTTC
. | TRBD1 | TRBJ1-1 | TRBV7-8 | CASSLPDSGQGYEAFF | TGTGCCAGCAGCTTACCCGACTCGGGACAGGGCTATGAAGCTTTCTTT
. | TRBD1 | TRBJ2-4 | TRBV19 | CASSIRQGDIQYF | TGTGCCAGTAGTATCAGACAGGGGGACATTCAGTACTTC
. | . | TRBJ1-1 | TRBV19 | CASSATVGTEAFF | TGTGCCAGTAGTGCCACTGTGGGCACTGAAGCTTTCTTT
. | TRBD2 | TRBJ2-1 | TRBV7-9 | CASSLVGLAGEDEQFF | TGTGCCAGCAGCTTAGTGGGACTAGCGGGAGAGGATGAGCAGTTCTTC
. | . | TRBJ1-5 | TRBV5-4 | CASSLGLGSQPQHF | TGTGCCAGCAGCTTGGGGCTAGGGTCTCAGCCCCAGCATTTT
once | TRBD2 | TRBJ2-1 | TRBV2 | CASHVLAGGPIYNEQFF | TGTGCCAGCCATGTACTAGCGGGAGGGCCGATCTACAATGAGCAGTTCTTC
. | . | TRBJ2-3 | TRBV7-2 | CASSLVPDGADTQYF | TGTGCCAGCAGCTTAGTACCAGATGGTGCAGATACGCAGTATTTT
. | TRBD1 | TRBJ2-3 | TRBV5-1 | CASSTRTGPSTDTQYF | TGCGCCAGCAGCACCAGGACAGGGCCCAGCACAGATACGCAGTATTTT
. | . | TRBJ2-7 | TRBV6-4 | CASSNRDPSPEQYF | TGTGCCAGCAGTAACCGGGACCCTAGCCCCGAGCAGTACTTC
. | . | TRBJ2-7 | TRBV25-1 | CASRRAGAGEQYF | TGTGCCAGCAGGAGGGCAGGGGCGGGCGAGCAGTACTTC
once | TRBD1 | TRBJ1-5 | TRBV2 | CASSEAYGLTGESYSNQPQHF | TGTGCCAGCAGTGAAGCGTATGGGCTGACAGGGGAAAGTTATAGCAATCAGCCCCAGCATTTT
. | . | TRBJ1-1 | TRBV6-5 | CASSYSRSPDTEAFF | TGTGCCAGCAGTTACTCCCGGAGTCCGGACACTGAAGCTTTCTTT
. | . | TRBJ2-2 | TRBV9 | CASRGGHTGELFF | TGTGCCAGCAGAGGGGGGCACACCGGGGAGCTGTTTTTT
. | . | TRBJ2-1 | TRBV5-1 | CASSYIAVSYNEQFF | TGCGCCAGCAGCTATATAGCGGTCTCCTACAATGAGCAGTTCTTC
. | . | TRBJ2-5 | TRBV5-6 | CASSFGYQETQYF | TGTGCCAGCAGCTTTGGGTACCAAGAGACCCAGTACTTC
. | TRBD2 | TRBJ2-2 | TRBV27 | CASSLGAGGTGELFF | TGTGCCAGCAGTTTGGGGGCGGGGGGCACCGGGGAGCTGTTTTTT
. | . | TRBJ2-7 | TRBV7-8 | CASSLGWPYTLEQYF | TGTGCCAGCAGCTTAGGCTGGCCGTACACCTTGGAGCAGTACTTC
. | . | TRBJ2-7 | TRBV7-9 | CASSQGFGEQYF | TGTGCCAGCAGCCAGGGTTTTGGCGAGCAGTACTTC
. | . | TRBJ1-3 | TRBV7-9 | CASSCVPGHDPKERNTIYF | TGTGCCAGCAGCTGCGTACCGGGACATGATCCTAAGGAGCGAAACACCATATATTTT
. | . | TRBJ1-4 | TRBV19 | CASSRTLKNEKLFF | TGTGCCAGTAGCAGGACTCTAAAAAACGAAAAACTGTTTTTT